This TCR beta chain was retrieved from a study of T cells after yellow fever vaccination. TCRdb analysed the 5' RACE reads with MiXCR anew, one entry per CDR3 protein. The sample carries 100,000 to 150,000 distinct CDR3 sequences, roughly 9% recorded once. The CDR3 totals 17 residues. Germline values: CDR1 MNHNY, CDR2 SVGAGI (reference sequence). Trimming cost V 5 bases and J 3 bases, with 20 bases left between them. This receptor was taken from a man aged 18 to 29 who received the YFV17D yellow fever vaccine. The input for sequencing was CD8+ T cells sorted from PBMCs, taken on the day of the yellow fever booster vaccination. The gene calls are TRBV6-6 and TRBJ1-5; D possibly corresponds to TRBD1 (6 bases). The CDR3, as DNA: TGTGCCAGCAGTAACAAACAGGGAGGGAGTCTCAATCAGCCCCAGCATTTT. Its translation is CASSNKQGGSLNQPQHF.